This T cell receptor (beta chain) appears in the sequencing data of a study of cytomegalovirus exposure and HLA in healthy donors. For the study at large: The roughly 660 first-cohort repertoires shared a platform with the 120 or so validation repertoires, as reported in a later analysis.

Worth noting for this clone: Its antigen is as yet unknown.

Assay: immunoSEQ multiplex PCR; the TCRdb copy retains only in-frame clones and omits some. The sample holds 300,000 to 400,000 clones, nearly 90% seen once. From germline, CDR1 is SGHRS and CDR2 YFSETQ. V was clipped by 7 bases and J by 4 bases, with 11 bases between them. This CDR3 is 13 amino acids long. Findings and caveats of the study: Investigators reported 150 to 200 TCR beta chains as tied to cytomegalovirus. While the bulk of TCR sequences proved rare, some public TCRs turned up in many donors. Specificity for CMV antigens was confirmed in vitro for a few of the CMV-associated chains.

This rearrangement joins TRBV5-1 to TRBJ2-2; D might be TRBD2 (5 bases). The TCR originated in a man aged 25 to 40 in good health and CMV-seronegative. The sample taken for sequencing was PBMCs. The CDR3 loop reads CASGIAGTGELFF. Written as DNA, the CDR3 is TGCGCCAGCGGTATTGCGGGCACCGGGGAGCTGTTTTTT. The full variable domain, completed using reference TRBV5-1 and TRBJ2-2, is KAGVTQTPRYLIKTRGQQVTLSCSPISGHRSVSWYQQTPGQGLQFLFEYFSETQRNKGNFPGRFSGRQFSNSRSEMNVSTLELGDSALYLCASGIAGTGELFFGEGSRLTVL.